Following are 8 T cell receptor beta chains from one sample sequenced in a study of blood T cell repertoires in COVID-19. Sequencing used immunoSEQ multiplex PCR; TCRdb keeps in-frame clones, though not all of them. The sample consists of about 88,000 clones, about 88% of them appearing once. Sequencing was carried out using peripheral blood. The receptors shown here come from a woman aged 80 or over with active COVID-19.

The chain recombines TRBV3-1 (or the pseudogene TRBV3-2) with TRBJ1-5; a possible D gene is TRBD1 (6 bases). V shed 1 base and J shed 5 bases, with 15 bases lying between them. The CDR3 extends over 16 amino acids. CDR1 and CDR2 (germline): LGHDT, YNNKEL (reference sequence). DNA for the CDR3: TGTGCCAGCAGCCAAGGAGGCACAGGGATTTATCAGCCCCAGCATTTT. Its protein product is CASSQGGTGIYQPQHF.

V and J are TRBV27 and TRBJ2-2; 11 bases are shared with TRBD2. CDR3 length: 16 residues. The germline gives CDR1 MNHEY, CDR2 SMNVEV (reference sequence). V trimming: 1 base; J trimming: 5 bases; junction bases outside the gene matches: 3. This chain's CDR3 is CASSLYASGGTGELFF. Here the CDR3 DNA reads TGTGCCAGCAGTTTATATGCTAGCGGGGGGACCGGGGAGCTGTTTTTT.

J is TRBJ2-3 and V is TRBV5-8; maybe TRBD1 (5 bases). Per the germline V gene, CDR1 is SGHTS and CDR2 is YDEGEE. This CDR3 has 14 amino acids. V gave up 0 bases and J gave up 1 base, with 6 bases separating them. The CDR3 protein is CASSLGGGTDTQYF. CDR3 in DNA: TGTGCCAGCAGCTTGGGGGGCGGCACAGATACGCAGTATTTT.

This clone was seen only once. This chain joins TRBV29-1 and TRBJ2-2, with D tentatively TRBD2 (5 bases). The V end lost 6 bases, the J end lost 0 bases, and 8 bases lay between the germline ends. Germline assignment: CDR1 SQVTM and CDR2 ANQGSEA. The CDR3 is 13 amino acids. The chain's CDR3 is CSVRTSNTGELFF. CDR3 bases: TGCAGCGTGAGGACTTCGAACACCGGGGAGCTGTTTTTT.

The CDR3 loop is CASSLGPEQFF. CDR3 coding DNA: TGTGCCAGCAGTTTAGGCCCTGAGCAGTTCTTC. The V and J genes are TRBV28 and TRBJ2-1, with D uncertain. CDR1 and CDR2 (germline): MDHEN, SYDVKM. The CDR3 covers 11 residues. V lost 2 bases and J 9 bases, leaving 5 bases between the germline ends.

The rearrangement links TRBV9 to TRBJ2-5; the match to TRBD2 covers 9 bases. CDR1 and CDR2 (germline): SGDLS, YYNGEE. V lost 3 bases, J lost 4 bases, and 10 bases stayed unmatched. This CDR3 region has 16 residues. For the CDR3, the DNA is TGTGCCAGCAGCGCCGGGGTAGCGGGAGTACGAGAGACCCAGTACTTC. It is translated as CASSAGVAGVRETQYF.

In this sample, this clone turned up once. This chain joins TRBV6-5 and TRBJ1-1, with TRBD1 identical over 10 bases. Germline values: CDR1 MNHEY, CDR2 SVGAGI. The CDR3 contains 14 residues. V lost 7 bases, J lost 4 bases, and 6 bases stayed unmatched. The CDR3 sequence is CASTRDRGFTEAFF. The CDR3 DNA sequence: TGTGCCAGCACCCGGGACAGGGGTTTCACTGAAGCTTTCTTT.

V and J are TRBV4-2 and TRBJ1-2, with 7 bases that match TRBD1. The CDR3 sequence is 15 residues long. Germline CDR1 and CDR2: LGHNA and YNFKEQ. V trimming: 0 bases; J trimming: 5 bases; junction bases outside the gene matches: 6. CDR3 sequence: CASSQDFQGEYGYTF. In DNA, the CDR3 is TGTGCCAGCAGCCAAGATTTTCAGGGGGAATATGGCTACACCTTC.